A single sample is the source of the 29 T cell receptor beta chains below, sequenced in a study of STAT5B mutations in CD4+ large granular lymphocyte leukemia. The protocol was immunoSEQ multiplex PCR, while the TCRdb copy is restricted to in-frame clones and leaves out a portion. The sample records around 35,000 clones, 74% being singletons. Sequenced sample: CD4+ T cells from blood buffy coats. Receptors were obtained from a human donor in good health.

This chain links TRBV30 with TRBJ2-2; 9 bases line up with TRBD2. In germline, CDR1 is GTSNPN, CDR2 SVGIG (reference sequence). This CDR3 has 18 residues. After removal of 0 bases from V and 4 bases from J, the junction contained 12 bases not matched to a gene. The CDR3 region has the DNA TGTGCCTGGAGTGTAACGGCGGCGGGAGGGCCGGTCACCGGGGAGCTGTTTTTT. Encoded protein: CAWSVTAAGGPVTGELFF.

The rearrangement uses TRBV30 and TRBJ2-1; a weak D match, TRBD1 (6 bases). This CDR3 is 15 amino acids long. V lost 5 bases, J lost 6 bases, and 20 bases lay in between. Per the germline V gene, CDR1 is GTSNPN and CDR2 is SVGIG (reference sequence). CDR3: CAWGLQGISFNEQFF. CDR3 sequence (DNA): TGTGCCTGGGGGCTACAGGGTATTTCGTTCAATGAGCAGTTCTTC.

This clone was picked up one time. V usage is TRBV5-1 and J usage is TRBJ2-1; 8 bases align to TRBD1. With 3 bases clipped from V and 4 bases from J, the junction kept 6 bases outside the gene matches. This CDR3 has 15 residues. Per the germline V gene, CDR1 is SGHRS and CDR2 is YFSETQ. CDR3 in amino acids: CASSSGGRSYNEQFF. CDR3 DNA sequence: TGCGCCAGCAGCTCAGGGGGCAGGTCGTACAATGAGCAGTTCTTC.

The gene calls are TRBV11-3 and TRBJ2-7, with TRBD1 identical over 9 bases. Looked up from germline, CDR1 is SGHNT and CDR2 is YENEEA. The CDR3 extends over 14 amino acids. The J segment lost 7 bases and the V segment lost 1 base, leaving 5 bases of the junction unmatched. Here the CDR3 DNA reads TGTGCCAGCAGCTTAGCCGGGACAGGGTGGGAGCAGTACTTC. This encodes CASSLAGTGWEQYF. Full variable domain (missing parts from reference TRBV11-3 and TRBJ2-7): EAGVVQSPRYKIIEKKQPVAFWCNPISGHNTLYWYLQNLGQGPELLIRYENEEAVDDSQLPKDRFSAERLKGVDSTLKIQPAELGDSAVYLCASSLAGTGWEQYFGPGTRLTVT.

J is TRBJ2-2 and V is TRBV5-1, with 7 bases identical to TRBD1. Unmatched junction bases numbered 4, after V lost 0 bases and J lost 2 bases. The germline gives CDR1 SGHRS, CDR2 YFSETQ. This CDR3 region has 16 residues. CDR3 in amino acids: CASSLAGTANTGELFF. The CDR3 region has the DNA TGCGCCAGCAGCTTGGCCGGGACAGCAAACACCGGGGAGCTGTTTTTT.

The gene calls are TRBV25-1 and TRBJ2-1, with D possibly TRBD1 on 6 matching bases. Trimming shortened V by 3 bases and J by 5 bases, and 8 bases separated the two germline ends. Germline V lookup: CDR1 MGHDK, CDR2 SYGVNS. The CDR3 sequence is 13 residues long. The CDR3 DNA follows: TGTGCCAGCAGTGAGGCAGGGGACAATGAGCAGTTCTTC. It translates to CASSEAGDNEQFF.

The chain joins TRBV6-5 to TRBJ2-7; D is unclear. CDR3 length equals 15 residues. CDR1 is MNHEY, CDR2 SVGAGI, per germline. Trimming took off 6 bases at V and 3 bases at J, with 18 bases between the two ends. Here the CDR3 reads CASSKRPASLYEQYF. In nucleotides, the CDR3 is TGTGCCAGCAGCAAAAGACCGGCCAGCCTCTACGAGCAGTACTTC.

V is TRBV10-3 and J is TRBJ2-2; D unclear. Germline assignment: CDR1 ENHRY and CDR2 SYGVKD. The length of the CDR3 is 16 residues. V was pared by 4 bases and J by 7 bases, with 19 bases between. Here the CDR3 reads CAISVTSSWANGELFF. The CDR3 nucleotides are TGTGCCATCAGTGTAACGTCCTCGTGGGCGAACGGGGAGCTGTTTTTT.

A few counts support this clone. The chain employs TRBV11-3 and TRBJ2-7; D remains unclear. The CDR3 totals 13 residues. Germline CDR1 is SGHNT and CDR2 is YENEEA. V was trimmed by 5 bases and J by 4 bases, leaving 12 bases between them. CDR3 DNA sequence: TGTGCCAGCAGCCCGGTCACAAGTTACGAGCAGTACTTC. The encoded protein is CASSPVTSYEQYF.

The rearrangement joins TRBV5-1 to TRBJ2-2, with D possibly TRBD2 on 5 matching bases. Germline-derived CDR1 and CDR2 are SGHRS and YFSETQ. The CDR3 has 14 residues. Trimming removed 1 base from V and 6 bases from J, with 10 bases in between. The DNA for the CDR3 is TGCGCCAGCAGCTTGTTGGGGAGTGCCGGGGAGCTGTTTTTT. Translating it yields CASSLLGSAGELFF.

The V call is TRBV7-9, the J call TRBJ2-7; 11 bases are shared with TRBD2. Germline-derived CDR1 and CDR2 are SEHNR and FQNEAQ (reference sequence). With 3 bases clipped from V and 10 bases from J, the junction kept 8 bases outside the gene matches. CDR3 length: 14 residues. The CDR3 bases are TGTGCCAGCAGCTTTCTAGCGGGAGGTGAGGAACAGTACTTC. Its protein product is CASSFLAGGEEQYF.

V is TRBV5-4 and J is TRBJ2-6; 11 bases map to TRBD2. Germline-derived CDR1 and CDR2 are SGHNT and YYREEE (reference sequence). The CDR3 is 19 amino acids. The ends lost 4 bases at V and 0 bases at J; junction bases unmatched: 9. CDR3 amino acids: CASSPPGLAVASGANVLTF. CDR3 coding DNA: TGTGCCAGCAGCCCCCCGGGACTAGCGGTGGCCTCTGGGGCCAACGTCCTGACTTTC.

In its sample, this clone was seen once. The chain carries TRBV28 and TRBJ2-3, with TRBD1 as a possible D gene (6 bases). CDR3 length: 13 residues. Trimming left V 6 bases short and J 11 bases short, with 18 bases between. CDR1 is MDHEN, CDR2 SYDVKM, per germline. CDR3 amino acids: CASSYDRQEKQYF. The CDR3 nucleotides read TGTGCCAGCAGCTACGACCGACAGGAGAAGCAGTATTTT.

CDR3 sequence: CASSFSQGSYNEQFF. The CDR3 nucleotides read TGTGCCAGCAGCTTCAGTCAGGGCTCCTACAATGAGCAGTTCTTC. This chain links TRBV11-1 with TRBJ2-1; maybe TRBD1 (5 bases). This CDR3 is 15 amino acids long. Trimming stripped 3 bases from V and 0 bases from J, with 9 bases between. The germline gives CDR1 SGHAT, CDR2 FQDESV (reference sequence).

This clone was counted between two and nine times. The chain links TRBV11-2 to TRBJ1-1; the D is unclear. V lost 2 bases and J 2 bases, leaving 0 bases between the germline ends. This CDR3 is 11 amino acids long. Germline CDR1 is SGHAT and CDR2 is FQNNGV. In nucleotides, the CDR3 is TGTGCCAGCAGCTTAAACACTGAAGCTTTCTTT. Translated: CASSLNTEAFF.

The CDR3 region is CASSTYSGNTIYF. The CDR3 bases are TGTGCCAGTAGTACATACTCTGGAAACACCATATATTTT. The rearrangement uses TRBV19 and TRBJ1-3; D gene ambiguous. The length of the CDR3 is 13 residues. Deletions cut 4 bases from V and 0 bases from J, with 4 bases between. Per germline, CDR1 LNHDA and CDR2 SQIVND (reference sequence).

V usage is TRBV30 and J usage is TRBJ2-1; possibly TRBD2 for D (5 bases). This CDR3 is 12 amino acids long. The V gene's germline CDR1 is GTSNPN and CDR2 SVGIG (reference sequence). The germline V and J ends were trimmed by 0 bases and 7 bases, with 7 bases remaining between them. Here the CDR3 reads CAWSVRLNEQFF. CDR3 bases: TGTGCCTGGAGTGTAAGACTAAATGAGCAGTTCTTC.

V usage is TRBV2 and J usage is TRBJ1-1; possibly TRBD1 for D (6 bases). This CDR3 is built from 16 residues. The ends were cut back, 6 bases at V and 3 bases at J, with 20 bases in the middle. Germline values: CDR1 SNHLY, CDR2 FYNNEI. The CDR3 coding sequence is TGTGCCAGCAGACCCCCGGGACGGGGGCCCTACACTGAAGCTTTCTTT. The encoded protein is CASRPPGRGPYTEAFF.

J is TRBJ2-7 and V is TRBV18; 9 nucleotides agree with TRBD2. Per germline, CDR1 KGHSH and CDR2 LQKENI. The J segment lost 6 bases and the V segment lost 3 bases, leaving 9 bases of the junction unmatched. The length of the CDR3 is 15 residues. The CDR3 nucleotides are TGTGCCAGCTCACCCTTAGCGGGGGACCCTATCGAGCAGTACTTC. It is translated as CASSPLAGDPIEQYF.

The chain uses TRBV5-4 and TRBJ2-1; 7 nucleotides align to TRBD1. Per the germline V gene, CDR1 is SGHNT and CDR2 is YYREEE (reference sequence). CDR3 length: 15 residues. V was clipped by 2 bases and J by 4 bases; unmatched bases: 6. CDR3 DNA: TGTGCCAGCAGCTTACCCGGGACAGCTTACAATGAGCAGTTCTTC. Protein sequence: CASSLPGTAYNEQFF. Combining the CDR3 with reference TRBV5-4 and TRBJ2-1 gives the whole variable domain ETGVTQSPTHLIKTRGQQVTLRCSSQSGHNTVSWYQQALGQGPQFIFQYYREEENGRGNFPPRFSGLQFPNYSSELNVNALELDDSALYLCASSLPGTAYNEQFFGPGTRLTVL.

The chain uses TRBV29-1 and TRBJ2-3; weak D call: TRBD2 (7 bases). The CDR3 has 16 residues. Germline values: CDR1 SQVTM, CDR2 ANQGSEA. The ends were cut back, 0 bases at V and 4 bases at J, with 17 bases in the middle. The CDR3 spells CSVEEGGGSPPDTQYF. In DNA form, the CDR3 reads TGCAGCGTTGAAGAGGGGGGCGGGAGTCCCCCAGATACGCAGTATTTT.

V is TRBV7-2 and J is TRBJ2-7, with 10 bases lining up with TRBD2. CDR1 is SGHTA and CDR2 is FQGNSA in the germline V gene. CDR3 length equals 15 residues. Losses at the gene ends were 6 bases for V and 4 bases for J; bases not matched to a gene: 9. The CDR3 loop is CASRRWTSGVYEQYF. The CDR3, as DNA: TGTGCCAGCAGGAGATGGACTAGCGGAGTTTACGAGCAGTACTTC.

The rearrangement joins TRBV6-1 to TRBJ1-1, with D maybe TRBD1 (5 bases). The CDR3 contains 14 residues. With 5 bases removed from V and 4 bases from J, the gap between germline ends came to 14 bases. The germline V gene has CDR1 MNHNS and CDR2 SASEGT. The CDR3 region has the DNA TGTGCCAGCAGTTTGACAGTCACTAGCACTGAAGCTTTCTTT. This translates into CASSLTVTSTEAFF.

The chain has TRBV30 and TRBJ2-7, with D possibly called TRBD1 or TRBD2 (5 bases each). Trimming removed 5 bases from V and 1 base from J, with 12 bases in between. This CDR3 spans 13 amino acids. In germline, CDR1 is GTSNPN, CDR2 SVGIG (reference sequence). The CDR3 nucleotides read TGTGCCTGGGGGGGTAGGGCTTCCTACGAGCAGTACTTC. It codes for CAWGGRASYEQYF.

The rearrangement uses TRBV6-5 and TRBJ1-4, with a possible D match to TRBD1 (5 bases). Trimming stripped 6 bases from V and 3 bases from J, with 14 bases between. This CDR3 has 15 residues. Germline V CDR1 and CDR2: MNHEY, SVGAGI. The CDR3 protein is CASRTSGTPNEKLFF. The CDR3 region has the DNA TGTGCCAGCAGAACCTCTGGGACGCCTAATGAAAAACTGTTTTTT.

The chain recombines TRBV5-1 with TRBJ1-1; tentatively, D is TRBD1 (5 bases). Looked up from germline, CDR1 is SGHRS and CDR2 is YFSETQ. Trimming removed 0 bases from V and 11 bases from J, with 11 bases in between. This CDR3 region has 12 residues. CDR3 DNA sequence: TGCGCCAGCAGCTTGGCTGGGGGGAGTGCTTTCTTT. Encoded protein: CASSLAGGSAFF.

The chain employs TRBV6-1 and TRBJ2-3; D is undetermined. Germline CDR1 MNHNS, CDR2 SASEGT. The V end was cut by 4 bases, the J end by 3 bases, with 5 bases between. The CDR3 sequence is 12 residues long. CDR3 protein: CASSVQTDTQYF. In DNA form, the CDR3 reads TGTGCCAGCAGTGTCCAAACAGATACGCAGTATTTT.

The chain is built from TRBV5-6 and TRBJ2-1; 7 nucleotides line up with TRBD2. Unmatched junction bases numbered 8, after V lost 3 bases and J lost 2 bases. Germline V CDR1 and CDR2: SGHDT, YYEEEE. This CDR3 is 16 amino acids long. CDR3 nucleotides: TGTGCCAGCAGCTCGCAGACTAGCCGCCCCTACAATGAGCAGTTCTTC. Translating it yields CASSSQTSRPYNEQFF.

This clone was picked up a small number of times. The V gene is TRBV7-2, the J gene TRBJ2-4, with D maybe TRBD1 (6 bases). The CDR3 totals 14 residues. Germline V lookup: CDR1 SGHTA, CDR2 FQGNSA. V lost 1 base and J 4 bases, leaving 8 bases between the germline ends. CDR3 sequence: CASSLGTVKNIQYF. The CDR3 DNA follows: TGTGCCAGCAGCTTAGGGACAGTAAAAAACATTCAGTACTTC.